This TCR beta chain was identified during a study of blood T cell repertoires in COVID-19. The wider study: The samples span acute and convalescent COVID-19 from the United States, Italy and Spain. Sample material is recorded as cDNA or gDNA derived from T cells, B-cell-depleted T cells, or PBMCs.

Data came from immunoSEQ multiplex PCR; TCRdb stores just in-frame clones and leaves some out. This table has under 95,000 clones, around four fifths appearing once. The ends lost 4 bases at V and 2 bases at J; junction bases unmatched: 2. CDR1 ENHRY and CDR2 SYGVKD come from the germline V gene. The length of the CDR3 is 15 residues. The TCR sequence derives from a woman aged 80 or over with active or convalescent COVID-19. The chain carries TRBV10-3 and TRBJ1-5; 10 bases align to TRBD1. The specimen was peripheral blood. The CDR3 here is CAISVGQGGNQPQHF. CDR3 sequence (DNA): TGTGCCATCAGTGTCGGACAGGGGGGCAATCAGCCCCAGCATTTT.